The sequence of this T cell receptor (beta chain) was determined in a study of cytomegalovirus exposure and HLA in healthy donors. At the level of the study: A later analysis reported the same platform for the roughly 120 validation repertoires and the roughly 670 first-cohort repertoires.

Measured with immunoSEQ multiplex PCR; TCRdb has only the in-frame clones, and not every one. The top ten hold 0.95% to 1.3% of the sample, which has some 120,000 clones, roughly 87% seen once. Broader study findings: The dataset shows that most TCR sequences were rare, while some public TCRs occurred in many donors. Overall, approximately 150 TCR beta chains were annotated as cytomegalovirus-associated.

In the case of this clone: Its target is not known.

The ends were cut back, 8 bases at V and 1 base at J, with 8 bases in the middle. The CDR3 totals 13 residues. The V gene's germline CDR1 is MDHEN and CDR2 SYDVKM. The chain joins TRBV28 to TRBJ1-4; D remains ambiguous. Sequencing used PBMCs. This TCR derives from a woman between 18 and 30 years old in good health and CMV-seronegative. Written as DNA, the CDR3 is TGTGCCAGCTGGGAGGGAACTAATGAAAAACTGTTTTTT. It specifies CASWEGTNEKLFF.